Given below is one TCR beta chain in context. Its antigen is currently unknown. The data originate from a study of CD8+CD57+ T cells in acquired aplastic anemia. Study background: Sorted CD4+ and CD8+ cells yielded about 3 ug of DNA on average.

In patients chosen for sequencing, flow cytometry had shown CD8+CD57+ cell expansion. Each patient carried a diagnosis of severe acquired aplastic anemia. Genomic DNA constituted the template upon which TCR beta VDJ and CDR3 profiling was performed. TCRdb re-called the reads with MiXCR, one entry per CDR3 protein. The repertoire holds 150,000 to 200,000 distinct CDR3 sequences, with more than 45% as singletons. Study findings and constraints: Patients and healthy controls showed no significant CD8+ Simpson's diversity difference.

Germline CDR1 is SNHLY and CDR2 is FYNNEI. Trimming took off 6 bases at V and 2 bases at J, with 15 bases between the two ends. CDR3 length: 15 amino acids. The gene calls are TRBV2 and TRBJ2-3; weak D call: TRBD1 (6 bases). Sample: sorted CD4+, CD8+, or CD8+CD57+ T cells (not recorded which) from PBMCs. The sequence derives from a human donor with aplastic anemia. CDR3 sequence: CASRLRTAITDTQYF. The CDR3 nucleotides read TGTGCCAGCAGATTGAGGACAGCTATCACAGATACGCAGTATTTT.